The 16 T cell receptor beta chains in this list originate from one sample, sequenced in a study of early T cells in non-severe SARS-CoV-2 infection. TCRdb recomputed calls from the 5' RACE reads with MiXCR, one row per CDR3 protein. The sample contains approximately 100,000 distinct CDR3 sequences, 8% to 13% of which appear only once. The specimen was whole blood. These receptors all stem from an adult who was a healthcare worker with PCR-confirmed SARS-CoV-2 infection or an uninfected control (not recorded which).

The rearrangement links TRBV11-1 to TRBJ2-7; possibly TRBD1 or TRBD2 for D (5 bases each). This CDR3 is built from 14 residues. Trimming shortened V by 1 base and J by 2 bases, and 9 bases separated the two germline ends. Germline V lookup: CDR1 SGHAT, CDR2 FQDESV (reference sequence). The CDR3 sequence: CASSLGGRTYEQYF. The CDR3 region has the DNA TGTGCCAGCAGCTTAGGGGGACGGACCTACGAGCAGTACTTC.

This clonotype was observed many times. The chain employs TRBV6-2 or TRBV6-3 and TRBJ2-1, with 8 nucleotides matching TRBD2. The junction had 12 bases not matched to a gene; V was cut back by 5 bases and J by 9 bases. The germline V gene encodes CDR1 MNHEY and CDR2 SVGEGT. This CDR3 region has 15 residues. DNA for the CDR3: TGTGCCAGCAGTCAGCTCGGTAGCGGGAAGGCTGAGCAGTTCTTC. Translated, it gives CASSQLGSGKAEQFF.

This clonotype was observed a handful of times. The gene calls are TRBV2 and TRBJ1-5, with TRBD1 matching 11 bases. This CDR3 comprises 14 residues. Trimming took 6 bases from V and 7 from J; bases not matched to a gene: 5. In germline, CDR1 is SNHLY, CDR2 FYNNEI. CDR3 sequence reads: CASRGTGGGQPQHF. The CDR3, as DNA: TGTGCCAGCAGGGGGACAGGGGGAGGACAGCCCCAGCATTTT.

This clonotype was seen more than once but under ten times. This chain uses TRBV20-1 with TRBJ2-3, with a tentative D call TRBD1 (5 bases). The CDR3 spans 16 residues. V was clipped by 4 bases and J by 4 bases, with 21 bases between them. The germline V gene encodes CDR1 DFQATT and CDR2 SNEGSKA (reference sequence). CDR3 protein: CSANSWSGHQADTQYF. CDR3 bases: TGCAGTGCTAACTCGTGGTCAGGGCACCAAGCAGATACGCAGTATTTT.

This clonotype was recorded at least ten times. CDR3 sequence (DNA): TGTGCCACCAGCCCCCGAGCGGGAACGCAGTATTTT. Protein: CATSPRAGTQYF. The chain links TRBV15 to TRBJ2-3; TRBD2 matches 7 bases. This CDR3 is built from 12 residues. The germline V gene encodes CDR1 LNHNV and CDR2 YYDKDF (reference sequence). J was trimmed by 9 bases and V by 5 bases; bases with no gene match: 5. The complete variable domain, with remaining parts taken from reference TRBV15 and TRBJ2-3, reads DAMVIQNPRYQVTQFGKPVTLSCSQTLNHNVMYWYQQKSSQAPKLLFHYYDKDFNNEADTPDNFQSRRPNTSFCFLDIRSPGLGDTAMYLCATSPRAGTQYFGPGTRLTVL.

This clonotype has a count of ten or more. J is TRBJ1-1 and V is TRBV4-1; 10 bases line up with TRBD1. This CDR3 has 16 residues. Looked up from germline, CDR1 is MGHRA and CDR2 is YSYEKL. The V gene end was trimmed by 0 bases and the J gene end by 4 bases; junction bases not matched to a gene: 5. The CDR3 region is CASSQDDRDRGTEAFF. For the CDR3, the DNA is TGCGCCAGCAGCCAAGACGATCGGGACAGGGGCACTGAAGCTTTCTTT.

A few counts support this clonotype. This chain links TRBV2 with TRBJ2-7; TRBD1 is a possible D gene (6 bases). The CDR3 sequence is 14 residues long. The ends were cut back, 3 bases at V and 6 bases at J, with 15 bases in the middle. Germline loops: CDR1 SNHLY, CDR2 FYNNEI. CDR3 in amino acids: CASSEGASRVEQYF. The CDR3 DNA follows: TGTGCCAGCAGTGAGGGGGCGTCCCGGGTCGAGCAGTACTTC.

This clonotype was detected many times. CDR3 nucleotide sequence: TGTGCCAGCAGCTTTCAAGGAACAGGGCTCCTTTTGTATGGCTACACCTTC. Its protein is CASSFQGTGLLLYGYTF. The chain combines TRBV7-2 with TRBJ1-2; D might be TRBD1 (6 bases). Trimming pared 3 bases from V and 5 bases from J, leaving 22 bases between. CDR1 and CDR2 from the germline V gene are SGHTA and FQGNSA. CDR3 length equals 17 residues. Filled out from reference TRBV7-2 and TRBJ1-2, the complete variable domain reads GAGVSQSPSNKVTEKGKDVELRCDPISGHTALYWYRQSLGQGLEFLIYFQGNSAPDKSGLPSDRFSAERTGGSVSTLTIQRTQQEDSAVYLCASSFQGTGLLLYGYTFGSGTRLTVV.

This clonotype was counted at least ten times. The gene calls are TRBV28 and TRBJ1-1, with D possibly matching TRBD1 (6 bases). This CDR3 has 15 residues. Germline V gives CDR1 MDHEN, CDR2 SYDVKM. Trimming removed 5 bases at V and 2 bases at J, with 15 bases between. The CDR3 coding sequence is TGTGCCAGCAGTCCCCTCGGCAGGGGCAACACTGAAGCTTTCTTT. Protein sequence: CASSPLGRGNTEAFF.

This clonotype was recorded a few times. This chain connects TRBV5-1 to TRBJ1-4; D ambiguous. Between the trimmed V and J ends, which lost 2 bases and 0 bases, there was a span of 5 bases. The CDR3 length is 14 residues. Per the germline V gene, CDR1 is SGHRS and CDR2 is YFSETQ. The chain's CDR3 is CASSFQTTNEKLFF. The CDR3 nucleotides are TGCGCCAGCAGCTTTCAAACAACTAATGAAAAACTGTTTTTT.

The V gene is TRBV20-1, the J gene TRBJ2-3, with a tentative D call TRBD2 (5 bases). This CDR3 contains 14 residues. CDR1 and CDR2 (germline): DFQATT, SNEGSKA (reference sequence). The ends were cut back, 3 bases at V and 4 bases at J, with 14 bases in the middle. DNA of the CDR3: TGCAGTGCTAGTAACACCTTGGAGGCAGATACGCAGTATTTT. This sequence encodes CSASNTLEADTQYF.

This clonotype was seen at least ten times. This chain connects TRBV13 to TRBJ2-5, with unresolved D. Per the germline V gene, CDR1 is PRHDT and CDR2 is FYEKMQ (reference sequence). This CDR3 region has 14 residues. V shed 7 bases and J shed 1 base, with 13 bases lying between them. The CDR3 region is CASTPHYGQETQYF. The DNA of the CDR3 is TGTGCCAGCACCCCCCACTACGGCCAAGAGACCCAGTACTTC. Drawing the rest from reference TRBV13 and TRBJ2-5, the complete variable domain is AAGVIQSPRHLIKEKRETATLKCYPIPRHDTVYWYQQGPGQDPQFLISFYEKMQSDKGSIPDRFSAQQFSDYHSELNMSSLELGDSALYFCASTPHYGQETQYFGPGTRLLVL.

Many counts were recorded for this clonotype. This chain joins TRBV11-3 and TRBJ2-2, with no clear D. V lost 5 bases and J lost 2, with 15 bases in between. Germline V gene data show CDR1 as SGHNT and CDR2 as YENEEA. CDR3 size: 16 residues. The DNA for the CDR3 is TGTGCCAGCAGCGTAGGCACAGTAACTAACACCGGGGAGCTGTTTTTT. It codes for CASSVGTVTNTGELFF. The full variable domain, in which reference TRBV11-3 and TRBJ2-2 provide the parts outside the CDR3, is EAGVVQSPRYKIIEKKQPVAFWCNPISGHNTLYWYLQNLGQGPELLIRYENEEAVDDSQLPKDRFSAERLKGVDSTLKIQPAELGDSAVYLCASSVGTVTNTGELFFGEGSRLTVL.

This clonotype was detected a few times. The chain recombines TRBV7-3 with TRBJ1-1, with unresolved D. Germline CDR1 and CDR2: SGHTA and FQGTGA. CDR3 size: 13 residues. V lost 0 bases and J 4 bases, leaving 6 bases between the germline ends. This CDR3 reads CASSLTGATEAFF. The CDR3 coding sequence is TGTGCCAGCAGCTTAACAGGAGCCACTGAAGCTTTCTTT.

This clonotype was found a few times. This sequence joins TRBV7-6 and TRBJ2-2, with D perhaps TRBD1 (5 bases). CDR3 length: 15 amino acids. The germline V gene encodes CDR1 SGHVS and CDR2 FNYEAQ. The germline V and J ends were trimmed by 1 base and 7 bases, with 13 bases remaining between them. CDR3 residues: CASSLVRSGIGELFF. In DNA, the CDR3 is TGTGCCAGCAGCTTAGTAAGATCAGGGATCGGGGAGCTGTTTTTT.

The V gene is TRBV12-3 or TRBV12-4, the J gene TRBJ2-3, with TRBD1 as a possible D gene (6 bases). The CDR3 has 16 amino acids. V shed 3 bases and J shed 5 bases, with 18 bases lying between them. The chain's CDR3 is CASSFLWGPREDTQYF. In DNA form, the CDR3 reads TGTGCCAGCAGTTTTTTGTGGGGGCCCCGGGAAGATACGCAGTATTTT.